Presented here are 14 T cell receptor beta chains from one specimen sequenced in a study of T-cell memory formation after mild COVID-19. Each CDR3 protein gets one entry after TCRdb re-called the 5' RACE reads with MiXCR. The sample lists fewer than 650,000 distinct CDR3 sequences, around 15% occurring once. The material sequenced was PBMCs or a T cell subset sorted from them (not recorded which). The receptors stem from an adult woman who had mild COVID-19 (a few samples of this study predate the infection). Cell type and time point are not known.

The chain combines TRBV29-1 with TRBJ2-7; D possibly uses TRBD1 or TRBD2 (6 bases each). CDR1 and CDR2 (germline): SQVTM, ANQGSEA. V lost 4 bases to trimming and J lost 12 bases, with 25 bases between them. The CDR3 runs to 14 residues. CDR3 in DNA: TGCAGCGTTGTGGGGGGCCGACAGTTAGGGGAGAGGTACTTC. This gives the protein CSVVGGRQLGERYF.

This clonotype was found a few times. The rearrangement uses TRBV5-5 and TRBJ2-7; no definite D call. The CDR3 length is 12 residues. Trimming shortened V by 4 bases and J by 4 bases, and 9 bases separated the two germline ends. Germline CDR1 and CDR2: SGHKS and YYEKEE (reference sequence). This chain's CDR3 is CASSLHGYEQYF. The CDR3 bases are TGTGCCAGCAGCCTGCATGGGTACGAGCAGTACTTC.

This clonotype was counted many times. The chain combines TRBV6-2 or TRBV6-3 with TRBJ2-1, with unresolved D. Germline CDR1 is MNHEY and CDR2 is SVGEGT. V dropped 4 bases and J dropped 6 bases, with 25 bases sitting between them. The CDR3 totals 18 residues. The CDR3 DNA follows: TGTGCCAGCAGTTTGCGTATAGGTGGAAGGGATGTCGTCAATGAGCAGTTCTTC. Translating it yields CASSLRIGGRDVVNEQFF.

The CDR3 loop reads CAISTSGVTDTQYF. DNA for the CDR3: TGTGCCATCAGCACTAGCGGGGTCACAGATACGCAGTATTTT. The V gene is TRBV10-3, the J gene TRBJ2-3; 10 nucleotides line up with TRBD2. The germline V gene encodes CDR1 ENHRY and CDR2 SYGVKD. Losses at the gene ends were 6 bases for V and 2 bases for J; bases not matched to a gene: 2. The CDR3 runs 14 residues.

This clonotype showed up just a few times. The rearrangement uses TRBV3-1 and TRBJ1-2, with D perhaps matching TRBD1 (6 bases). V was cut by 1 base and J by 7 bases, with 16 bases left in between. CDR1 and CDR2 from the germline V gene are LGHDT and YNNKEL (reference sequence). The CDR3 is made up of 15 amino acids. CDR3 residues: CASSQGVPPRGGYTF. The CDR3 DNA is TGTGCCAGCAGCCAAGGGGTTCCTCCCAGGGGTGGCTACACCTTC.

This clonotype has more than one count but fewer than ten. The rearrangement links TRBV11-3 to TRBJ2-6, with D possibly being TRBD1 (6 bases). V was trimmed by 2 bases and J by 4 bases, leaving 9 bases between them. The length of the CDR3 is 15 residues. Germline V CDR1 and CDR2: SGHNT, YENEEA. CDR3 DNA: TGTGCCAGCAGCTTACCCCAGGGGGGGGCCAACGTCCTGACTTTC. It yields the protein CASSLPQGGANVLTF.

CDR3 sequence (DNA): TGCAGTGCTAGAGCCTTAGCAGGGAATTTCGCAGATACGCAGTATTTT. Translated: CSARALAGNFADTQYF. The V call is TRBV20-1, the J call TRBJ2-3; D possibly corresponds to TRBD1 (5 bases). V was pared by 1 base and J by 4 bases, with 18 bases between. Germline assignment: CDR1 DFQATT and CDR2 SNEGSKA (reference sequence). The CDR3 consists of 16 residues.

Only a few counts were recorded for this clonotype. The genes are TRBV3-1 and TRBJ1-5; D is undetermined. V was shortened by 2 bases and J by 4 bases, with 6 bases between the two germline ends. The germline V gene has CDR1 LGHDT and CDR2 YNNKEL (reference sequence). This CDR3 has 13 residues. The CDR3 region is CASSQQNNQPQHF. CDR3 DNA sequence: TGTGCCAGCAGCCAACAGAATAATCAGCCCCAGCATTTT.

This rearrangement joins TRBV23-1 to TRBJ2-5; a possible D gene is TRBD2 (5 bases). TRBV23-1 is assigned to the ORF class and has an uncertain function. The CDR3 loop spans 15 amino acids. Trimming stripped 0 bases from V and 4 bases from J, with 12 bases between. The CDR3 DNA is TGCGCCAGCAGTCAATCGCCGGGGTGTTTAGAGACCCAGTACTTC. As protein: CASSQSPGCLETQYF.

With respect to this clonotype: At one of its ends the junction is not consistent with the germline gene, which may arise from a read error. This sequence joins TRBV14 and TRBJ2-2, with a tentative D call TRBD2 (6 bases). Germline V gene lookup returns CDR1 SGHDN and CDR2 FVKESK. CDR3 length equals 15 residues. CDR3 amino acids: CASSLRDFTTGGLFF. The CDR3 DNA reads TGTGCCAGCAGCCTCCGGGACTTTACTACCGGGGGGCTGTTTTTT. The entire variable domain, with the rest obtained from reference TRBV14 and TRBJ2-2, is as follows: EAGVTQFPSHSVIEKGQTVTLRCDPISGHDNLYWYRRVMGKEIKFLLHFVKESKQDESGMPNNRFLAERTGGTYSTLKVQPAELEDSGVYFCASSLRDFTTGGLFFGEGSRLTVL.

The chain couples TRBV3-1 to TRBJ2-7; D is possibly TRBD2 (6 bases). This CDR3 is built from 14 residues. Trimming shortened V by 2 bases and J by 2 bases, and 10 bases separated the two germline ends. Germline values: CDR1 LGHDT, CDR2 YNNKEL (reference sequence). In DNA, the CDR3 is TGTGCCAGCAGCCAATTCGGGGGTCCCTACGAGCAGTACTTC. Residues: CASSQFGGPYEQYF.

The chain has TRBV10-3 and TRBJ1-2; 7 positions match TRBD1. Trimming at V came to 2 bases and at J to 8 bases, leaving 5 bases not matched to a gene. The germline V gene has CDR1 ENHRY and CDR2 SYGVKD. This CDR3 has 13 amino acids. The CDR3 spells CAISETGDGGYTF. CDR3 sequence (DNA): TGTGCCATCAGTGAGACAGGGGACGGAGGCTACACCTTC.

This clonotype was seen a handful of times. This chain joins TRBV29-1 and TRBJ2-7, with D tentatively TRBD1 or TRBD2 (5 bases each). The CDR3 is made up of 12 amino acids. CDR1 is SQVTM, CDR2 ANQGSEA, per germline. V was shortened by 3 bases and J by 6 bases, with 12 bases between the two germline ends. DNA for the CDR3: TGCAGCGTTGAGAGGGACGGATCCGAGCAGTACTTC. As protein: CSVERDGSEQYF.

This clonotype turned up a few times. J is TRBJ1-2 and V is TRBV25-1; no reliable D call. Germline assignment: CDR1 MGHDK and CDR2 SYGVNS. The length of the CDR3 is 14 residues. V was clipped by 4 bases and J by 7 bases, with 16 bases between them. This chain's CDR3 is CASSVTGFYGGYTF. The CDR3 coding sequence is TGTGCCAGCAGTGTAACGGGGTTCTATGGTGGCTACACCTTC.